The source of this T cell receptor (beta chain) is a study of cytomegalovirus exposure and HLA in healthy donors. CDR3 size: 14 residues. The V gene lost 2 bases and the J gene lost 6 bases, with 10 bases spanning the gap. Germline CDR1 and CDR2: SGHTA and FQGNSA. With respect to this clone: Its antigen is as yet unknown.

Study outcomes and limitations: Prior analysis indicated that the majority of TCR beta V segments exhibited productivity approximately 87% or approximately 30% of the time. Many donors carried some public TCRs, although rarity characterized most TCR sequences. Roughly even sequencing depth across donors was the assumption behind the presence/absence analyses.

It was with 60 Vbeta and 13 Jbeta primers that the PCR ran. The table came from immunoSEQ multiplex PCR; TCRdb's copy has only in-frame clones and leaves some out. The repertoire consists of about 110,000 clones, with 60% to 80% occurring once and the leading ten covering roughly 2.6%. The clonotype comes from a man aged 50 to 59 in good health and CMV-seropositive. This chain uses TRBV7-2 with TRBJ2-2; D unresolved. The source material was PBMCs. CDR3: CASSLQATAGELFF. The CDR3 DNA is TGTGCCAGCAGCTTACAGGCTACCGCCGGGGAGCTGTTTTTT.